Listed below are T cell receptor beta chains from one sample, sequenced in a study of blood T cell repertoires in COVID-19. Assay used: immunoSEQ multiplex PCR; TCRdb lists only in-frame clones, some missing. This table has roughly 100,000 clones, about 90% appearing once. Input material: peripheral blood. The source of these receptors is a man over 45 with COVID-19, enrolled during active disease. The conserved cysteine and the conserved F or W are not part of the CDR3 here.

V gene,CDR3 length,J gene,CDR3 protein
TRBV28,12,TRBJ1-2,ASSLSGGTYGYT
TRBV6-5,14,TRBJ1-4,ASSYNRGRTNEKLF
TRBV30,11,TRBJ1-5,AWSGEVGQPQH
TRBV7-2,15,TRBJ2-1,ASSPLDAWGGTNEQF
TRBV2,12,TRBJ1-5,ASSFPGDDQPQH
TRBV2,11,TRBJ1-2,ASSPGQNYGYT
TRBV2,14,TRBJ2-3,ASSEAPQGAPDTQY
TRBV12-3/TRBV12-4,11,TRBJ2-1,ATRTSSYNEQF
TRBV5-1,12,TRBJ1-1,ASSSTGTGSEAF
TRBV5-1,14,TRBJ2-3,ASSLDGTGVSDTQY
TRBV3-1/TRBV3-2,15,TRBJ1-1,ASSRLGQFAGNTEAF
TRBV3-1/TRBV3-2,14,TRBJ1-2,ASSQDPGQGARGYT
TRBV7-3,13,TRBJ1-2,ASSLSAGENYGYT
TRBV14,13,TRBJ2-7,ASSSWTSGGAEQY
TRBV19,15,TRBJ2-2,ASSIRTGVWSTGELF
TRBV7-2,12,TRBJ2-3,ASSLGVGTDTQY
TRBV5-4,14,TRBJ2-3,ASSLAGGTGEDTQY
TRBV3-1/TRBV3-2,13,TRBJ2-1,ASSPSSGEYNEQF
TRBV5-1,13,TRBJ2-7,ASSPPTGGAYEQY
TRBV7-2,13,TRBJ1-6,ASSTQVPYNSPLH
TRBV12-5,11,TRBJ1-5,ASGLEVNQPQH
TRBV6-5,13,TRBJ1-2,ASSYLPRGWYGYT
TRBV6-5,10,TRBJ1-5,ASSSPNQPQH
TRBV24-1,15,TRBJ2-3,ATSEGVAGGLPDTQY
TRBV29-1,11,TRBJ2-3,SVRTDLTDTQY
TRBV27,14,TRBJ1-5,ASSHQGGGGNQPQH
TRBV9,13,TRBJ2-3,ASSPKAGDTDTQY
TRBV30,10,TRBJ2-1,AWSTDRLGQF
TRBV4-3,11,TRBJ1-4,ASSPTVGEKLF
TRBV6-2/TRBV6-3,16,TRBJ2-1,ASSYSLAGESSYNEQF
TRBV9,15,TRBJ1-5,ASSVVWGHGANQPQH
TRBV15,16,TRBJ1-3,ATSPGQGRLLSGNTIY
TRBV5-4,13,TRBJ2-2,ASSPGQGLTGELF
TRBV2,13,TRBJ1-2,ASKTDRGNYVGYT
TRBV6-5,11,TRBJ1-2,ASSYGTVYGYT
TRBV6-1,13,TRBJ1-2,ASSELWTGGNGYT
TRBV6-1,12,TRBJ2-7,ASSDPGTAYEQY
TRBV15,14,TRBJ1-5,ATSSRAQGSNQPQH
TRBV4-1,13,TRBJ2-3,ASRPSGGAVDTQY
TRBV5-1,14,TRBJ1-1,ASSPFFTGGNTEAF
TRBV7-6,12,TRBJ1-2,ASSLSQGGDGYT
TRBV4-3,10,TRBJ1-4,ASSQDSEKLF
TRBV7-3,12,TRBJ2-5,ASSTGTSGGTQY
TRBV7-2,17,TRBJ1-3,ASSRGGSNTRSSGNTIY
TRBV10-1,13,TRBJ2-7,ASSPQGQGFYEQY
TRBV5-1,12,TRBJ1-1,ASSLTTGWTEAF
TRBV19,10,TRBJ1-4,ASSALYEKLF
TRBV2,10,TRBJ1-2,ASSTDNYGYT